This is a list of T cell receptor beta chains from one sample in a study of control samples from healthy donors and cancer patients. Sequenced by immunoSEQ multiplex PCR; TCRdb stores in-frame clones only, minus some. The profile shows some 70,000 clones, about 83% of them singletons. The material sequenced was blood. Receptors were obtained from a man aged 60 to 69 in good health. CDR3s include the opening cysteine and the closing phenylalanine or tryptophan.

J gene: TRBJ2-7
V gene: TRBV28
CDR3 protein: CASILGGASKEQYF

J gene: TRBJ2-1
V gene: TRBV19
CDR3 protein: CATQSRGEQFF

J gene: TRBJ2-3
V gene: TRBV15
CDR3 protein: CATSRDYTGRRTDTQYF

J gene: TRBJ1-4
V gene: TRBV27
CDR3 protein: CASKGRGLKLFF

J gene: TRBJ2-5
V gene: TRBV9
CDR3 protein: CASSVGVQAETQYF

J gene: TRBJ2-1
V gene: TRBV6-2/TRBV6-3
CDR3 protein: CASSGTSGRANYNEQFF

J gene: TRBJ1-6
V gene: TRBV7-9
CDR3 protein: CASDGQSQRSYNSPLHF

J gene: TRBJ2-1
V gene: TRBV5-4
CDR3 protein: CASSLASLGQYLDEQFF

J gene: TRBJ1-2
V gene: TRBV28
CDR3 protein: CASSSGQGAGGYTF

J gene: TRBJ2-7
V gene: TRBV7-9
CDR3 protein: CASSLVGTEQYF

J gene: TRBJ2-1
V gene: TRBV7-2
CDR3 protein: CASSLMGVEQFF

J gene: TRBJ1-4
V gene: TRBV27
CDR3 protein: CASSSFLRTGGSAWKLFF

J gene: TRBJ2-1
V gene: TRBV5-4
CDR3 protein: CASSFGGSGDNEQFF

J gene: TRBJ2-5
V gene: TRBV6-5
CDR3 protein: CASSSQQGGKTQYF

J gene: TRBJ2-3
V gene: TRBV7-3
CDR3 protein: CASSSPGGTQYF

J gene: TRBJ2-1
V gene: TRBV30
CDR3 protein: CAWSKGLAGDGNEQFF

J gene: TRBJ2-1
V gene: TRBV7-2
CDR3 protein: CASSIRTVSYNEQFF

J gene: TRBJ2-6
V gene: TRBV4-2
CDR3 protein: CASSQELDGANVLTF

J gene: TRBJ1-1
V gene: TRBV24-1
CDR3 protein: CATSDAGGTEAFF

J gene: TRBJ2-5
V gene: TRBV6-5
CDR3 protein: CASILHSTGGETQYF

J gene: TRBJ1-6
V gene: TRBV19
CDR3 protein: CASSIHPQNLNSPLHF

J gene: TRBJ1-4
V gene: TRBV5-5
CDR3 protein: CASSITGVNEKLFF

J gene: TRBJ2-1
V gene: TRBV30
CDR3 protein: CAWSARYNEQFF

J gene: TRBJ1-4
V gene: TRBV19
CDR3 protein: CASSPGGGFNEKLFF

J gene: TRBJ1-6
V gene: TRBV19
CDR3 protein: CASSIGSAHLQSSALHF

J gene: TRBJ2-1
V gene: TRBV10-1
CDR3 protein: CASRSGRSSYNEQFF

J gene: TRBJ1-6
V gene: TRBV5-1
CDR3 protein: CASSLVRGNSPLHF

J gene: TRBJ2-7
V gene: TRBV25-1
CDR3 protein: CASSESLAAEQYF

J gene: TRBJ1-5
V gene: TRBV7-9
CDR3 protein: CASSFADQPQHF

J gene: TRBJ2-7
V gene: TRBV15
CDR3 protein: CATSRDTGWAYEQYF

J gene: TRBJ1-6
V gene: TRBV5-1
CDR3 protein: CASSSRTGGTYSPLHF